This TCR beta chain was obtained from a study of T cells in Graves' hyperthyroidism and ophthalmopathy. RNA transcripts provided the source from which TCR beta CDR3 regions were amplified. The HTBI primer set served for first-round RT-PCR of the TCR CDR3. TCRdb used MiXCR to reprocess the multiplex PCR reads, holding one entry per CDR3 protein. Among approximately 350,000 distinct CDR3 sequences, roughly 15% were seen once, and the ten largest hold 15% to 20%. Ophthalmopathy cases scored 3 or more on the Clinical Activity Score and 4 or more on NOSPECS grade, with duration below 3 months. Pregnant or lactating patients were excluded, as were those with uncontrolled infection or other autoimmune disease. PBMCs were collected from a roughly 10 ml volume of fresh peripheral blood. The germline CDR1 and CDR2 sequences are MDHEN and SYDVKM. The CDR3 covers 13 residues. Deletions cut 3 bases from V and 5 bases from J, with 7 bases between.

The chain recombines TRBV28 with TRBJ1-4; D is uncertain. The sample taken for sequencing was blood. The sequence came from a woman aged 60-75 years with Graves' ophthalmopathy. For the CDR3, the DNA is TGTGCCAGCAGTTTGAGTTACAATGAAAAACTGTTTTTT. Protein: CASSLSYNEKLFF.